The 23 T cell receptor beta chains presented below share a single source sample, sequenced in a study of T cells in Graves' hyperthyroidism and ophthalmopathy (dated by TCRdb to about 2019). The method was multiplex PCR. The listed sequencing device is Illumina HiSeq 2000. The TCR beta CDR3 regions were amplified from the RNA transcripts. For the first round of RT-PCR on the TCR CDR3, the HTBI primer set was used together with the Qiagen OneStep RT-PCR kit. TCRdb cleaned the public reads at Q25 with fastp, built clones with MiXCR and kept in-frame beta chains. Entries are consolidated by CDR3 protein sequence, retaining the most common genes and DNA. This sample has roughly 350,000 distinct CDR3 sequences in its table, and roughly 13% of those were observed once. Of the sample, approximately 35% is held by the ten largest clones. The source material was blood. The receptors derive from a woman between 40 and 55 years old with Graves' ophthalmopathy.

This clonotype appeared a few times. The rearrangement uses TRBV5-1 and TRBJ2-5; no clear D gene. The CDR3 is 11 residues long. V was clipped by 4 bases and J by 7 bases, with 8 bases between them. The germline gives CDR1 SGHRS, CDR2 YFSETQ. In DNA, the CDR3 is TGCGCCAGCAGCGACTGGGGGACCCAGTACTTC. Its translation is CASSDWGTQYF.

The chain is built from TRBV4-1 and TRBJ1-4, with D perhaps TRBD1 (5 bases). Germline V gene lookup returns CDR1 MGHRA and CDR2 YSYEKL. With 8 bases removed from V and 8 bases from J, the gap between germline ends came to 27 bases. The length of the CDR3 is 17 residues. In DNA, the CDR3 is TGCGCCAGCCGAGATCCCAGGGTCGGACGCAAGGGCGAAAAACTGTTTTTT. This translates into CASRDPRVGRKGEKLFF.

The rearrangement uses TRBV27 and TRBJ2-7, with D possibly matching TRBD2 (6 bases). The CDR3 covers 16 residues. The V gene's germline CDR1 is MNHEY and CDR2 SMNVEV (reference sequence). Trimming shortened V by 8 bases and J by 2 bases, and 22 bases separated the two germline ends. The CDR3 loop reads CASAGRLGRQTYEQYF. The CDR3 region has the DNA TGTGCCAGCGCGGGCCGACTGGGGAGGCAAACCTACGAGCAGTACTTC.

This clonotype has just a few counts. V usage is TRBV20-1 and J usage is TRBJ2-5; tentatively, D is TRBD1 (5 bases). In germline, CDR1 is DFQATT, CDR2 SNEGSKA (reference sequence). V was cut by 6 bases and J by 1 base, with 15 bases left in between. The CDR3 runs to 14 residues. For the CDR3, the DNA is TGCAGTGCCGTAAGGGGTCAAGTCCAAGAGACCCAGTACTTC. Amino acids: CSAVRGQVQETQYF.

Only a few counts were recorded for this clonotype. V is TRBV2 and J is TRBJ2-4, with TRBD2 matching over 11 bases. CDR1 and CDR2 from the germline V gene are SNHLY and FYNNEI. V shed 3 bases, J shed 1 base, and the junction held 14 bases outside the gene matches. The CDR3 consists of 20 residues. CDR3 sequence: CASSELIGLAGGRAKNIQYF. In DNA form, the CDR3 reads TGTGCCAGCAGTGAGTTAATTGGTCTAGCGGGAGGTCGCGCCAAAAACATTCAGTACTTC. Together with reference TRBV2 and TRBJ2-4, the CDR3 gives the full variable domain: EPEVTQTPSHQVTQMGQEVILRCVPISNHLYFYWYRQILGQKVEFLVSFYNNEISEKSEIFDDQFSVERPDGSNFTLKIRSTKLEDSAMYFCASSELIGLAGGRAKNIQYFGAGTRLSVL.

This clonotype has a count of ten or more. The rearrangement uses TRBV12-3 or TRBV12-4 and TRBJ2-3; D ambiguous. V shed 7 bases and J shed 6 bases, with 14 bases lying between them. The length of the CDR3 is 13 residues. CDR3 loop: CASTSSGPDTQYF. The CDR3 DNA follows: TGTGCCAGCACCTCGTCCGGTCCCGATACGCAGTATTTT.

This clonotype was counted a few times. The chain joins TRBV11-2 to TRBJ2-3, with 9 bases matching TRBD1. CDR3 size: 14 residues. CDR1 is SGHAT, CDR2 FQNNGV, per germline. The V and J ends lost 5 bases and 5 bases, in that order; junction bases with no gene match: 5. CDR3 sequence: CASSLRTGVDTQYF. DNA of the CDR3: TGTGCCAGCAGCCTTAGGACAGGGGTAGATACGCAGTATTTT.

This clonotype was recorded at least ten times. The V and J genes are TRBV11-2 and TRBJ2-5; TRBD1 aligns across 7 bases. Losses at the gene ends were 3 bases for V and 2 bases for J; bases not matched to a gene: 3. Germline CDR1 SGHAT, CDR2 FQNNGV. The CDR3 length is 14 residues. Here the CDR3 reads CASSFGTVQETQYF. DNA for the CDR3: TGTGCCAGCAGCTTCGGGACAGTACAAGAGACCCAGTACTTC.

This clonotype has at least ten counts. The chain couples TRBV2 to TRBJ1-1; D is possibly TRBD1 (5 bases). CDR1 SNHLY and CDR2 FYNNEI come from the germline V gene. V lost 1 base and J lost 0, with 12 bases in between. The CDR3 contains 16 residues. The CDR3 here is CASSEVGAPMNTEAFF. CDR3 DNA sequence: TGTGCCAGCAGTGAAGTCGGGGCCCCGATGAACACTGAAGCTTTCTTT.

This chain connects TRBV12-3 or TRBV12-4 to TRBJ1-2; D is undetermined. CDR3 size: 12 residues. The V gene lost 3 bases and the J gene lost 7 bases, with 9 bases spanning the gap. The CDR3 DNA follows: TGTGCCAGCAGTTTTCCTGGTTCTGGCTACACCTTC. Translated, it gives CASSFPGSGYTF.

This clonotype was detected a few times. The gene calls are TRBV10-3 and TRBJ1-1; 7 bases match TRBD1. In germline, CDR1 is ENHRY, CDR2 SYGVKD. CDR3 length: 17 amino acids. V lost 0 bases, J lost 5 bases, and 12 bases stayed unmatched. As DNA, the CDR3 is TGTGCCATCAGTGAGTCGAGGAGGGGTAACAGGGGAACTGAAGCTTTCTTT. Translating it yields CAISESRRGNRGTEAFF.

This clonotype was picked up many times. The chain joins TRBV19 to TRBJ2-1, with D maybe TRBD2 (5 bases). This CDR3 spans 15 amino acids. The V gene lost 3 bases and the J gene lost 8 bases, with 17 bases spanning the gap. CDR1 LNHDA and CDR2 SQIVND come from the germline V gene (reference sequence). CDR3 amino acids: CASSMVDGKVDEQFF. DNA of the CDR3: TGTGCCAGTAGTATGGTAGACGGGAAAGTGGATGAGCAGTTCTTC.

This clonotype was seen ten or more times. Here the CDR3 DNA reads TGTGCCAGCAGCGGTCGAAGGGGATCTGGCTACACCTTC. Translation: CASSGRRGSGYTF. The chain uses TRBV12-3 or TRBV12-4 and TRBJ1-2; D perhaps matches TRBD1 (5 bases). V lost 6 bases and J lost 7, with 15 bases in between. This CDR3 contains 13 residues.

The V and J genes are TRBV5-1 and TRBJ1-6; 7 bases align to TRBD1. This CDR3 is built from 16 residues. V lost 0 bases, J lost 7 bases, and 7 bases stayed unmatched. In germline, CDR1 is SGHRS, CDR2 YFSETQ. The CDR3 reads CASSLDSAGGNSPLHF. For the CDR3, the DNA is TGCGCCAGCAGCTTGGATAGTGCAGGGGGAAATTCACCCCTCCACTTT.

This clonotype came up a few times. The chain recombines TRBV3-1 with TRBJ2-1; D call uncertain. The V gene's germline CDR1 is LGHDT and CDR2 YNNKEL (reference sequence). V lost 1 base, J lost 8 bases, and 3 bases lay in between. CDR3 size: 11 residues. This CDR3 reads CASSQGDEQFF. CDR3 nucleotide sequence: TGTGCCAGCAGCCAAGGGGATGAGCAGTTCTTC.

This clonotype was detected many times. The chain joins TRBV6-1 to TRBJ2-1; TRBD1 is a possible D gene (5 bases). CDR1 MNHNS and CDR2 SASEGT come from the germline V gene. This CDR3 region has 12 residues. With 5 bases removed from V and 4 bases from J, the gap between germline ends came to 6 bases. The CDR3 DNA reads TGTGCCAGCAGTCACAGGTACAATGAGCAGTTCTTC. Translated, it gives CASSHRYNEQFF.

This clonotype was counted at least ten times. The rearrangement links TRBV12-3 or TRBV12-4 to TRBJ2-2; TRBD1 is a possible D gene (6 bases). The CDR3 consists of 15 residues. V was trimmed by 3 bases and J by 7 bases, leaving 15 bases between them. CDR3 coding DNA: TGTGCCAGCAGTTTTATCAGGGGTAGTATCGGGGAGCTGTTTTTT. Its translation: CASSFIRGSIGELFF.

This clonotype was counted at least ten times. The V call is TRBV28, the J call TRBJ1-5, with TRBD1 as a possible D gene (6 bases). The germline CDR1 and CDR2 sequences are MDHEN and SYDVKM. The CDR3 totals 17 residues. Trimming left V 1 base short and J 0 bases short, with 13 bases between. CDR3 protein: CASSLYRGAYSNQPQHF. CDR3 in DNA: TGTGCCAGCAGTTTATATAGGGGGGCGTATAGCAATCAGCCCCAGCATTTT. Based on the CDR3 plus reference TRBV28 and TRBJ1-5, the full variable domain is DVKVTQSSRYLVKRTGEKVFLECVQDMDHENMFWYRQDPGLGLRLIYFSYDVKMKEKGDIPEGYSVSREKKERFSLILESASTNQTSMYLCASSLYRGAYSNQPQHFGDGTRLSIL.

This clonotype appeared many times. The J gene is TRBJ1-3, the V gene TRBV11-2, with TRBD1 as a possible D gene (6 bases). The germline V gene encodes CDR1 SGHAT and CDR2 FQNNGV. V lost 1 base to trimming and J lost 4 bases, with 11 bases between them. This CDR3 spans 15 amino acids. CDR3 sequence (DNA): TGTGCCAGCAGCTTAGCCGGCAGGGGCGGAAACACCATATATTTT. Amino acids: CASSLAGRGGNTIYF.

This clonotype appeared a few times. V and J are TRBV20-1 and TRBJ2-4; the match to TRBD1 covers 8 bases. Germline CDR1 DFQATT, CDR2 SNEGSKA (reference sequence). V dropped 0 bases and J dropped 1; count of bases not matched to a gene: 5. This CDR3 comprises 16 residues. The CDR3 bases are TGCAGTGCTAGAGATAGGACAGGGTGGGCCAAAAACATTCAGTACTTC. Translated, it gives CSARDRTGWAKNIQYF.

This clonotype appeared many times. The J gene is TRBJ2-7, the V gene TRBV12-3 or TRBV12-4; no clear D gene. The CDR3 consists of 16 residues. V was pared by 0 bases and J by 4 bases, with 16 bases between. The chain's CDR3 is CASSLARIGSWYEQYF. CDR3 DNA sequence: TGTGCCAGCAGTTTAGCCCGAATCGGGTCCTGGTACGAGCAGTACTTC.

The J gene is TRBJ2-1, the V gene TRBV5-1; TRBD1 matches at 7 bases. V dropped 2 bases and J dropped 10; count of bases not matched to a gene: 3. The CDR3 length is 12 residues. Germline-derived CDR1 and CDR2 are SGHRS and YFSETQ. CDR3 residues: CASSLTGVEQFF. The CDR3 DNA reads TGCGCCAGCAGCTTAACAGGGGTAGAGCAGTTCTTC.

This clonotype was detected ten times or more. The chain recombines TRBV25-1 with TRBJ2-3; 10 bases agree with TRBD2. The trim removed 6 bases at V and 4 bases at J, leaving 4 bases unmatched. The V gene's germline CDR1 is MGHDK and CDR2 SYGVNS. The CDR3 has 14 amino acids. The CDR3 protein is CASRASGGSDTQYF. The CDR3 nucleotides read TGTGCCAGCAGAGCTAGCGGGGGATCAGATACGCAGTATTTT.